This T cell receptor beta chain was captured in a study of cytomegalovirus exposure and HLA in healthy donors. Findings of the study overall: Reports indicated that the classifier achieved high specificity and sensitivity in diagnosing cytomegalovirus status. Under in vitro conditions, a few CMV-associated chains were confirmed as specific for CMV antigens. One later analysis, an examination of the 90 to 150 validation repertoires, found that first-cohort TCR clusters tended to co-occur in them. Researchers counted about 150 TCR beta chains as cytomegalovirus-associated.

Generated by immunoSEQ multiplex PCR, the TCRdb table keeps only in-frame clones and is missing some. The sample contains approximately 280,000 clones, roughly 90% of which appear only once. V gave up 1 base and J gave up 8 bases, with 8 bases separating them. The CDR3 contains 13 residues. Germline lookup yields CDR1 SGHVS and CDR2 FNYEAQ. Concerning this clone: Antigen specificity is unknown.

The sequenced sample consisted of PBMCs. The rearrangement links TRBV7-6 to TRBJ1-4; D remains ambiguous. This TCR was sampled from a woman under 30 in good health and CMV-seronegative. In DNA form, the CDR3 reads TGTGCCAGCAGCTTAGACCCCCGGGAAAAACTGTTTTTT. It is translated as CASSLDPREKLFF.